This entry lists 30 T cell receptor beta chains sequenced from one sample in a study of cytomegalovirus exposure and HLA in healthy donors. PCR involved 60 Vbeta and 13 Jbeta primers. Clones were read by immunoSEQ multiplex PCR, and TCRdb kept only the in-frame ones, dropping some. The repertoire holds around 160,000 clones, around 84% seen once, with around 8% in the top ten. Sequencing used PBMCs. These receptors were obtained from a male donor in good health and CMV-seropositive.

This sequence joins TRBV29-1 and TRBJ2-7, with 8 bases identical to TRBD1. The J segment lost 3 bases and the V segment lost 1 base, leaving 11 bases of the junction unmatched. Looked up from germline, CDR1 is SQVTM and CDR2 is ANQGSEA. The CDR3 contains 16 residues. The CDR3 sequence: CSVEGLGTGFHYEQYF. CDR3 sequence (DNA): TGCAGCGTTGAAGGGCTAGGGACAGGCTTTCACTACGAGCAGTACTTC.

V is TRBV4-1 and J is TRBJ2-7; D might be TRBD1 (5 bases). CDR1 is MGHRA and CDR2 is YSYEKL in the germline V gene. The germline V and J ends were trimmed by 0 bases and 2 bases, with 11 bases remaining between them. The CDR3 has 15 amino acids. The CDR3 sequence is CASSQDPGQAYEQYF. The CDR3 region has the DNA TGCGCCAGCAGCCAAGATCCCGGACAAGCCTACGAGCAGTACTTC.

The rearrangement links TRBV4-1 to TRBJ1-5; D possibly corresponds to TRBD1 (5 bases). The CDR3 is made up of 14 amino acids. V lost 0 bases to trimming and J lost 7 bases, with 10 bases between them. Germline V gene data show CDR1 as MGHRA and CDR2 as YSYEKL. The CDR3 bases are TGCGCCAGCAGCCAAGAGGGGGGGACCCAGCCCCAGCATTTT. Its protein is CASSQEGGTQPQHF.

This rearrangement joins TRBV9 to TRBJ2-3; D is ambiguous. The CDR3 loop spans 14 amino acids. V was clipped by 0 bases and J by 2 bases, with 7 bases between them. The germline V gene has CDR1 SGDLS and CDR2 YYNGEE. CDR3 in amino acids: CASSVVEATDTQYF. In DNA, the CDR3 is TGTGCCAGCAGCGTAGTAGAAGCCACAGATACGCAGTATTTT. Drawing the rest from reference TRBV9 and TRBJ2-3, the complete variable domain is DSGVTQTPKHLITATGQRVTLRCSPRSGDLSVYWYQQSLDQGLQFLIQYYNGEERAKGNILERFSAQQFPDLHSELNLSSLELGDSALYFCASSVVEATDTQYFGPGTRLTVL.

As to this clone: An end of the junction differs from the germline gene, which may be a read error. The CDR3 DNA sequence: TGCGCCAGCAGGGGGGCTAACACTCAAGCTTTCTTT. The encoded protein is CASRGANTQAFF. The rearrangement links TRBV5-1 to TRBJ1-1; tentative D call: TRBD1 (6 bases). The CDR3 spans 12 residues. CDR1 SGHRS and CDR2 YFSETQ come from the germline V gene.

For this clone: Sequence at one end of the junction differs from germline and may be a read error. Here the CDR3 reads CSVPPELAKNSQYF. The CDR3 DNA reads TGCAGCGTCCCCCCCGAACTAGCCAAAAACAGTCAGTACTTC. The V gene is TRBV29-1, the J gene TRBJ2-4; a weak D match, TRBD2 (6 bases). The CDR3 consists of 14 residues. Looked up from germline, CDR1 is SQVTM and CDR2 is ANQGSEA.

The CDR3 reads CASSESVTGGEAFF. CDR3 DNA: TGCGCCAGCAGTGAGTCGGTGACAGGGGGTGAAGCTTTCTTT. The chain employs TRBV10-1 and TRBJ1-1; 9 nucleotides agree with TRBD1. Germline V gene sequence: CDR1 WNHNN, CDR2 SYGVQD (reference sequence). V was clipped by 0 bases and J by 7 bases; unmatched bases: 3. The CDR3 length is 14 residues.

The CDR3 DNA reads TGTGCCAGCAGATACAATTCCGGACAGGGTTCAACTGAGACCTTC. It is translated as CASRYNSGQGSTETF. This chain joins TRBV27 and TRBJ1-2, with 8 bases identical to TRBD1. Germline V CDR1 and CDR2: MNHEY, SMNVEV (reference sequence). Losses at the gene ends were 6 bases for V and 14 bases for J; bases not matched to a gene: 20. This CDR3 spans 15 amino acids.

This clone has just one count. This sequence joins TRBV5-4 and TRBJ1-6; TRBD1 aligns across 7 bases. Unmatched junction bases numbered 7, after V lost 0 bases and J lost 7 bases. CDR3 length: 16 amino acids. Germline CDR1 and CDR2: SGHNT and YYREEE (reference sequence). CDR3 sequence: CASSLGQGLGNSPLHF. Here the CDR3 DNA reads TGTGCCAGCAGCTTGGGACAGGGCCTCGGAAATTCACCCCTCCACTTT.

The genes are TRBV5-6 and TRBJ2-1; 9 bases align to TRBD2. The V gene end was trimmed by 4 bases and the J gene end by 0 bases; junction bases not matched to a gene: 11. The CDR3 spans 18 residues. Germline V CDR1 and CDR2: SGHDT, YYEEEE. As DNA, the CDR3 is TGTGCCAGCAGCGGATTTAGCGGGGGTCCCGACTCCTACAATGAGCAGTTCTTC. This translates into CASSGFSGGPDSYNEQFF.

The chain is built from TRBV7-8 and TRBJ1-4; D might be TRBD1 (6 bases). Germline CDR1 reads SGHVS; CDR2 reads FQNEAQ. This CDR3 spans 15 amino acids. V lost 2 bases and J 2 bases, leaving 9 bases between the germline ends. CDR3: CASSLSGQTNEKLFF. Here the CDR3 DNA reads TGTGCCAGCAGCTTATCCGGACAGACTAATGAAAAACTGTTTTTT.

In its sample, this clone was seen a few times. The gene calls are TRBV19 and TRBJ2-3; possibly TRBD1 for D (6 bases). CDR1 is LNHDA and CDR2 is SQIVND in the germline V gene (reference sequence). CDR3 length: 15 residues. V lost 9 bases and J lost 0, with 16 bases in between. The CDR3 nucleotides are TGTGCCAGCAAGGACAGTTGGCATAGCACAGATACGCAGTATTTT. Translation: CASKDSWHSTDTQYF.

The chain uses TRBV5-1 and TRBJ2-5, with 7 bases aligning to TRBD2. The CDR3 spans 13 residues. The trim removed 3 bases at V and 3 bases at J, leaving 2 bases unmatched. Germline V gives CDR1 SGHRS, CDR2 YFSETQ. The DNA for the CDR3 is TGCGCCAGCAGCTGGGGGGGGAAAGAGACCCAGTACTTC. It encodes CASSWGGKETQYF.

Remarks on this clone: The same CDR3 is also encoded by other DNA sequences in this sample. The chain joins TRBV10-3 to TRBJ1-1; D is unclear. The germline CDR1 and CDR2 sequences are ENHRY and SYGVKD. The CDR3 runs to 14 residues. Trimming took 0 bases from V and 1 from J, leaving 6 bases between them. The DNA of the CDR3 is TGTGCCATCAGTGAGTCCGGAGGGAACACTGAAGCTTTCTTT. It translates to CAISESGGNTEAFF.

The chain joins TRBV6-5 to TRBJ1-4; D gene unclear. CDR3 length: 15 residues. Looked up from germline, CDR1 is MNHEY and CDR2 is SVGAGI. Trimming removed 7 bases at V and 5 bases at J, with 17 bases between. The CDR3 DNA follows: TGTGCCAGCACTAGAACCCCGTGGCCGAATGAAAAACTGTTTTTT. Protein product: CASTRTPWPNEKLFF.

This sequence joins TRBV2 and TRBJ1-1; tentatively, D is TRBD1 (6 bases). Trimming removed 0 bases at V and 4 bases at J, with 21 bases between. The CDR3 has 18 residues. CDR1 is SNHLY and CDR2 is FYNNEI in the germline V gene. The CDR3 nucleotides are TGTGCCAGCAGTGAAGCGCTTCAGGGGCAGTTAGTAGGCACTGAAGCTTTCTTT. It encodes CASSEALQGQLVGTEAFF.

This clone was observed once. The chain employs TRBV6-1 and TRBJ1-3; D is possibly TRBD1 (6 bases). The CDR3 runs to 13 residues. Trimming left V 8 bases short and J 6 bases short, with 14 bases between. Per germline, CDR1 MNHNS and CDR2 SASEGT. The CDR3 region is CASALGGANTIYF. The CDR3 nucleotides read TGTGCCAGCGCTTTAGGGGGGGCAAACACCATATATTTT.

The chain links TRBV10-1 to TRBJ2-5; D gene uncertain. Germline-derived CDR1 and CDR2 are WNHNN and SYGVQD (reference sequence). The CDR3 is made up of 14 amino acids. The V gene lost 6 bases and the J gene lost 5 bases, with 16 bases spanning the gap. CDR3 bases: TGCGCCAGCAGCGTGCCAGACAACCCGGAGACCCAGTACTTC. This encodes CASSVPDNPETQYF.

This rearrangement joins TRBV19 to TRBJ2-1; D call uncertain. The V end was cut by 0 bases, the J end by 0 bases, with 9 bases between. CDR1 and CDR2 from the germline V gene are LNHDA and SQIVND (reference sequence). The CDR3 has 16 amino acids. Here the CDR3 DNA reads TGTGCCAGTAGTATAGATGTGAGGAGCTCCTACAATGAGCAGTTCTTC. Translating it yields CASSIDVRSSYNEQFF.

This clone occurred a few times. The V and J genes are TRBV29-1 and TRBJ2-6; D unresolved. Germline V gene data show CDR1 as SQVTM and CDR2 as ANQGSEA. CDR3 length: 13 amino acids. Trimming took 4 bases from V and 0 from J, leaving 4 bases between them. The CDR3 protein is CSVGDSGANVLTF. The CDR3 nucleotides are TGCAGCGTTGGCGACTCTGGGGCCAACGTCCTGACTTTC.

This chain connects TRBV5-5 to TRBJ2-5; 7 bases fit TRBD1. V dropped 4 bases and J dropped 2; count of bases not matched to a gene: 5. The germline V gene has CDR1 SGHKS and CDR2 YYEKEE (reference sequence). CDR3 length: 14 residues. CDR3 nucleotide sequence: TGTGCCAGCAGCCCGGGACAGCTGCAAGAGACCCAGTACTTC. Translated, it gives CASSPGQLQETQYF.

The rearrangement uses TRBV6-1 and TRBJ2-3; a weak D match, TRBD1 (6 bases). The CDR3 runs to 15 residues. Germline CDR1 MNHNS, CDR2 SASEGT. V was trimmed by 4 bases and J by 0 bases, leaving 11 bases between them. The CDR3 nucleotides read TGTGCCAGCAGTGTGAGTCAGGGGAGCACAGATACGCAGTATTTT. Translated, it gives CASSVSQGSTDTQYF.

The chain joins TRBV11-3 to TRBJ2-1; 10 positions match TRBD2. The germline V gene encodes CDR1 SGHNT and CDR2 YENEEA. The J segment lost 4 bases and the V segment lost 5 bases, leaving 5 bases of the junction unmatched. The CDR3 is 15 amino acids. CDR3 protein: CASSIGTSDYNEQFF. For the CDR3, the DNA is TGTGCCAGCAGCATCGGGACTAGCGATTACAATGAGCAGTTCTTC.

The chain uses TRBV4-1 and TRBJ2-7, with 10 bases identical to TRBD1. CDR3 length equals 17 residues. Unmatched junction bases numbered 9, after V lost 3 bases and J lost 1 base. Per germline, CDR1 MGHRA and CDR2 YSYEKL. This CDR3 is CASSHGHPGQGSYEQYF. DNA for the CDR3: TGCGCCAGCAGCCATGGACATCCGGGACAGGGGTCCTACGAGCAGTACTTC.

The chain has TRBV7-9 and TRBJ1-4; D unresolved. Germline CDR1 and CDR2: SEHNR and FQNEAQ (reference sequence). The CDR3 is 12 amino acids. Deletions cut 5 bases from V and 6 bases from J, with 7 bases between. CDR3 amino acids: CASSRADEKLFF. The CDR3 nucleotides read TGTGCCAGCAGCCGCGCTGATGAAAAACTGTTTTTT.

V usage is TRBV27 and J usage is TRBJ2-1; the match to TRBD2 covers 11 bases. Trimming took 9 bases from V and 8 from J; bases not matched to a gene: 15. Germline values: CDR1 MNHEY, CDR2 SMNVEV (reference sequence). The CDR3 is made up of 16 amino acids. The CDR3 spells CASSGASGRRLDEQFF. CDR3 DNA sequence: TGTGCCAGTAGTGGGGCTAGCGGGAGGAGGTTGGATGAGCAGTTCTTC.

The genes are TRBV4-1 and TRBJ2-7, with D perhaps TRBD2 (5 bases). The CDR3 runs to 14 residues. CDR1 is MGHRA, CDR2 YSYEKL, per germline. The ends were cut back, 1 base at V and 6 bases at J, with 13 bases in the middle. The CDR3 protein is CASSQVTRGFEQYF. CDR3 sequence (DNA): TGCGCCAGCAGCCAAGTTACCCGAGGGTTCGAGCAGTACTTC.

The rearrangement uses TRBV28 and TRBJ1-1; D uncertain. Germline V lookup: CDR1 MDHEN, CDR2 SYDVKM. The CDR3 has 12 residues. Trimming removed 4 bases at V and 5 bases at J, with 8 bases between. The CDR3, as DNA: TGTGCCAGCAGTTGGGAGTGGACTGAAGCTTTCTTT. This gives the protein CASSWEWTEAFF.

The chain recombines TRBV7-9 with TRBJ2-3, with D perhaps matching TRBD2 (6 bases). Trimming pared 4 bases from V and 0 bases from J, leaving 17 bases between. The CDR3 has 17 residues. Germline CDR1 is SEHNR and CDR2 is FQNEAQ (reference sequence). The CDR3 DNA reads TGTGCCAGCAGCTCAACTGTGGGACTGATTAGCACAGATACGCAGTATTTT. Protein: CASSSTVGLISTDTQYF.

J is TRBJ2-5 and V is TRBV2; weak D call: TRBD1 (6 bases). The end of the DNA fits TRBJ2-7 better, so the J call may be wrong. Germline V CDR1 and CDR2: SNHLY, FYNNEI. CDR3 length: 14 residues. CDR3 amino acids: CASSEDSTVYEQYF. CDR3 nucleotides: TGTGCCAGCAGTGAGGACAGTACGGTCTACGAGCAGTACTTC.